This TCR beta chain was sequenced for a study of shared clonotypes between healthy human individuals. Whole-study findings and limits: The study generally estimated greater richness for naive than memory subsets.

Germline loops: CDR1 SGDLS, CDR2 YYNGEE. Trimming took 6 bases from V and 2 from J, leaving 6 bases between them. The CDR3 has 13 amino acids. Sequencing was performed with immunoSEQ multiplex PCR; in TCRdb, only in-frame clones are kept and a portion is missing. The top ten hold about 1.5% of the sample, which has 850,000 to 1,200,000 clones, around 75% seen once. As regards this clone: The antigen remains unidentified.

This chain uses TRBV9 with TRBJ2-6, with D hard to call. The clonotype was recovered from a young man in good health. The sequencing sample was made of memory CD4+ T cells sorted from blood. Subset meaning: CD45RA-negative fraction. CDR3: CASTRPGANVLTF. In DNA, the CDR3 is TGTGCCAGCACTCGGCCTGGGGCCAACGTCCTGACTTTC.